The 27 T cell receptor beta chains presented below share a single source sample, sequenced in a study of shared clonotypes between healthy human individuals. The method was immunoSEQ multiplex PCR; TCRdb's version includes in-frame clones alone and lacks a portion of them. The profile covers around 2.1 million clones, with nearly 97% appearing a single time and roughly 0.13% taken by the ten largest. Material for sequencing was naive CD4+ T cells sorted from blood. Stated subset: CD45RA+ positively selected. The receptors were sampled from a man younger than 35 in good health.

V and J are TRBV30 and TRBJ2-5; 7 nucleotides match TRBD1. The CDR3 is made up of 15 amino acids. Germline trimming cut 1 base from V and 4 bases from J; bases unmatched to any gene: 9. Germline CDR1 and CDR2: GTSNPN and SVGIG (reference sequence). CDR3 amino acids: CAWSGQGRVVETQYF. For the CDR3, the DNA is TGTGCCTGGAGTGGACAGGGAAGGGTGGTAGAGACCCAGTACTTC.

This clone was detected only a few times. The V and J genes are TRBV7-3 and TRBJ1-6; weak D call: TRBD1 (5 bases). The CDR3 sequence is 14 residues long. Trimming pared 5 bases from V and 5 bases from J, leaving 10 bases between. Germline V gene sequence: CDR1 SGHTA, CDR2 FQGTGA. The CDR3 loop reads CASSVGLNNSPLHF. CDR3 bases: TGTGCCAGCAGCGTGGGACTGAATAATTCACCCCTCCACTTT.

The chain joins TRBV2 to TRBJ2-1; TRBD1 matches 8 bases. CDR3 length: 12 residues. CDR1 is SNHLY and CDR2 is FYNNEI in the germline V gene. With 6 bases clipped from V and 13 bases from J, the junction kept 8 bases outside the gene matches. The CDR3 bases are TGTGCCAGCAGAAACCGGACAGGGCGACAGTTCTTC. Amino acid sequence: CASRNRTGRQFF.

The V call is TRBV6-1, the J call TRBJ2-1; 15 bases are shared with TRBD2. Germline CDR1 is MNHNS and CDR2 is SASEGT. With 2 bases clipped from V and 7 bases from J, the junction kept 9 bases outside the gene matches. The CDR3 is 18 amino acids. The DNA for the CDR3 is TGTGCCAGCAGTGAAATAAGGACTAGCGGGAGGGCCGTAAATGAGCAGTTCTTC. This translates into CASSEIRTSGRAVNEQFF.

The chain recombines TRBV29-1 with TRBJ2-5, with a tentative D call TRBD2 (5 bases). This CDR3 is 19 amino acids long. Looked up from germline, CDR1 is SQVTM and CDR2 is ANQGSEA. Trimming took 3 bases from V and 2 from J, leaving 28 bases between them. For the CDR3, the DNA is TGCAGCGTTGACCACCCCGGGAATTCCCTTTTTGACCCGCAAGAGACCCAGTACTTC. It translates to CSVDHPGNSLFDPQETQYF.

Notes on this clone: This CDR3 is also generated by other DNA sequences in the sample. The rearrangement uses TRBV7-8 and TRBJ1-1; D is unclear. The CDR3 is 13 amino acids. V lost 2 bases and J 0 bases, leaving 4 bases between the germline ends. Germline values: CDR1 SGHVS, CDR2 FQNEAQ. The CDR3 DNA reads as TGTGCCAGCAGCTTACGGCTGAACACTGAAGCTTTCTTT. Its protein product is CASSLRLNTEAFF.

V usage is TRBV10-3 and J usage is TRBJ1-2; 9 bases align to TRBD1. CDR3 length: 15 amino acids. Looked up from germline, CDR1 is ENHRY and CDR2 is SYGVKD. With V trimmed by 6 bases and J by 5 bases, 10 bases remained unmatched. CDR3 sequence reads: CAIRTGQGPVYGYTF. DNA of the CDR3: TGTGCCATCAGGACGGGACAGGGTCCCGTATATGGCTACACCTTC.

The sample holds a few counts of this clone. The chain combines TRBV27 with TRBJ2-7; D is perhaps TRBD1 or TRBD2 (5 bases each). The germline gives CDR1 MNHEY, CDR2 SMNVEV (reference sequence). The CDR3 extends over 15 amino acids. Trimming stripped 0 bases from V and 4 bases from J, with 13 bases between. The chain's CDR3 is CASSLSGDPGYEQYF. The DNA of the CDR3 is TGTGCCAGCAGTTTATCGGGGGACCCCGGGTACGAGCAGTACTTC.

V gene TRBV6-6 combines with J gene TRBJ2-5, with D hard to call. The CDR3 totals 13 residues. Trimming removed 6 bases from V and 4 bases from J, with 12 bases in between. Germline lookup yields CDR1 MNHNY and CDR2 SVGAGI (reference sequence). The DNA of the CDR3 is TGTGCCAGCAGCCCCCGACTGGGAGAGACCCAGTACTTC. It encodes CASSPRLGETQYF.

V gene TRBV2 combines with J gene TRBJ1-3; D gene uncertain. Germline assignment: CDR1 SNHLY and CDR2 FYNNEI. This CDR3 has 14 residues. V shed 6 bases and J shed 2 bases, with 11 bases lying between them. In nucleotides, the CDR3 is TGTGCCAGCAGCCTGAAGGCCCCTGGAAACACCATATATTTT. Protein product: CASSLKAPGNTIYF.

This rearrangement joins TRBV7-2 to TRBJ2-7, with D hard to call. Trimming removed 1 base at V and 2 bases at J, with 12 bases between. Germline V CDR1 and CDR2: SGHTA, FQGNSA. The length of the CDR3 is 15 residues. The CDR3 DNA sequence: TGTGCCAGCAGCTTAGATTCCGGGCCCCCCTACGAGCAGTACTTC. Protein product: CASSLDSGPPYEQYF.

In the case of this clone: This same CDR3 is encoded by further DNA sequences in the sample. The chain links TRBV29-1 to TRBJ1-2; 7 bases are shared with TRBD1. The germline gives CDR1 SQVTM, CDR2 ANQGSEA. CDR3 size: 12 residues. V was clipped by 4 bases and J by 4 bases; unmatched bases: 3. CDR3 amino acids: CSVAQGTYGYTF. CDR3 nucleotides: TGCAGCGTTGCACAGGGGACCTATGGCTACACCTTC.

J is TRBJ2-1 and V is TRBV11-2; D uncertain. Trimming cost V 2 bases and J 0 bases, with 8 bases left between them. The germline CDR1 and CDR2 sequences are SGHAT and FQNNGV. CDR3 size: 15 residues. The CDR3: CASSLYQGSYNEQFF. In DNA form, the CDR3 reads TGTGCCAGCAGCTTATATCAAGGCTCCTACAATGAGCAGTTCTTC.

This sequence joins TRBV30 and TRBJ1-5; 12 nucleotides agree with TRBD1. The germline V gene has CDR1 GTSNPN and CDR2 SVGIG (reference sequence). There are 18 residues in the CDR3. Losses at the gene ends were 1 base for V and 6 bases for J; bases not matched to a gene: 13. The CDR3 DNA follows: TGTGCCTGGAGTGATAGACGCCCGGGACAGGGGGCGAGTCAGCCCCAGCATTTT. This translates into CAWSDRRPGQGASQPQHF.

This clone appeared a few times. Different DNA sequences within this sample yield the same CDR3. The chain uses TRBV18 and TRBJ2-7, with D hard to call. CDR3 size: 13 residues. Germline CDR1 is KGHSH and CDR2 is LQKENI. V shed 3 bases and J shed 2 bases, with 8 bases lying between them. The CDR3, as DNA: TGTGCCAGCTCACCTGGCGGAACCTACGAGCAGTACTTC. This codes for CASSPGGTYEQYF. The whole variable domain, remainder taken from reference TRBV18 and TRBJ2-7, is NAGVMQNPRHLVRRRGQEARLRCSPMKGHSHVYWYRQLPEEGLKFMVYLQKENIIDESGMPKERFSAEFPKEGPSILRIQQVVRGDSAAYFCASSPGGTYEQYFGPGTRLTVT.

The chain recombines TRBV28 with TRBJ2-3; D possibly uses TRBD1 or TRBD2 (5 bases each). Trimming removed 2 bases from V and 12 bases from J, with 12 bases in between. This CDR3 spans 12 amino acids. In germline, CDR1 is MDHEN, CDR2 SYDVKM. As DNA, the CDR3 is TGTGCCAGCAGTTTAAGCCAGGGAGCTCAGTATTTT. Its translation is CASSLSQGAQYF.

The chain combines TRBV4-3 with TRBJ2-5; D uncertain. Per germline, CDR1 LGHNA and CDR2 YSLEER. Trimming cost V 1 base and J 5 bases, with 2 bases left between them. The CDR3 covers 11 residues. The CDR3 region is CASSQAETQYF. As DNA, the CDR3 is TGCGCCAGCAGCCAAGCGGAGACCCAGTACTTC.

The chain links TRBV6-6 to TRBJ2-7; D possibly uses TRBD1 or TRBD2 (5 bases each). Trimming shortened V by 4 bases and J by 4 bases, and 8 bases separated the two germline ends. From germline, CDR1 is MNHNY and CDR2 SVGAGI (reference sequence). The CDR3 spans 12 residues. The CDR3 here is CASSSGAYEQYF. The CDR3 nucleotides are TGTGCCAGCAGTTCCGGGGCATACGAGCAGTACTTC.

The genes are TRBV15 and TRBJ2-5; possible D gene TRBD1, 6 bases. Deletions cut 0 bases from V and 1 base from J, with 15 bases between. This CDR3 region has 17 residues. Germline CDR1 reads LNHNV; CDR2 reads YYDKDF (reference sequence). The CDR3 here is CATSRDRDRISQETQYF. For the CDR3, the DNA is TGTGCCACCAGCAGAGATCGAGACAGGATTTCCCAAGAGACCCAGTACTTC.

This sequence joins TRBV5-4 and TRBJ1-2; the D is unclear. This CDR3 has 13 amino acids. The V gene lost 4 bases and the J gene lost 8 bases, with 15 bases spanning the gap. Germline V lookup: CDR1 SGHNT, CDR2 YYREEE (reference sequence). CDR3 sequence reads: CASSPVGDRGYTF. Here the CDR3 DNA reads TGTGCCAGCAGCCCAGTGGGCGACCGCGGCTACACCTTC.

V usage is TRBV2 and J usage is TRBJ1-1, with D perhaps matching TRBD1 (5 bases). CDR1 is SNHLY, CDR2 FYNNEI, per germline. CDR3 size: 14 residues. The V gene lost 8 bases and the J gene lost 4 bases, with 17 bases spanning the gap. CDR3 residues: CASRSRGESTEAFF. The CDR3 region has the DNA TGTGCCAGCCGGTCAAGGGGTGAGAGCACTGAAGCTTTCTTT.

This chain uses TRBV7-2 with TRBJ2-7; 7 nucleotides align to TRBD2. The V segment lost 0 bases and the J segment 7 bases; nucleotides outside the gene matches: 9. In germline, CDR1 is SGHTA, CDR2 FQGNSA. This CDR3 has 15 residues. CDR3 coding DNA: TGTGCCAGCAGCTTAGCGGCGGGAGTCTCGCGAGAGCAGTACTTC. It yields the protein CASSLAAGVSREQYF. The entire variable domain, with the rest obtained from reference TRBV7-2 and TRBJ2-7, is as follows: GAGVSQSPSNKVTEKGKDVELRCDPISGHTALYWYRQSLGQGLEFLIYFQGNSAPDKSGLPSDRFSAERTGGSVSTLTIQRTQQEDSAVYLCASSLAAGVSREQYFGPGTRLTVT.

This chain uses TRBV19 with TRBJ1-2; D perhaps matches TRBD1 (5 bases). This CDR3 has 13 residues. Germline lookup yields CDR1 LNHDA and CDR2 SQIVND (reference sequence). V was trimmed by 5 bases and J by 3 bases, leaving 10 bases between them. The CDR3 bases are TGTGCCAGTAGTTTCGGGACCGACTATGGCTACACCTTC. It yields the protein CASSFGTDYGYTF.

Comments on this clone: The sample has other DNA sequences that encode this CDR3 too. J is TRBJ2-3 and V is TRBV5-4; D is possibly TRBD1 (5 bases). The V gene's germline CDR1 is SGHNT and CDR2 YYREEE (reference sequence). The CDR3 has 14 amino acids. V was cut by 1 base and J by 0 bases, with 6 bases left in between. The CDR3 region has the DNA TGTGCCAGCAGCTTGACAGGTAGCACAGATACGCAGTATTTT. Its translation: CASSLTGSTDTQYF.

Concerning this clone itself: Other DNA variants within this sample encode the same CDR3. The chain is built from TRBV19 and TRBJ1-5; 7 bases map to TRBD1. The length of the CDR3 is 14 residues. The junction had 5 bases not matched to a gene; V was cut back by 7 bases and J by 2 bases. CDR1 is LNHDA and CDR2 is SQIVND in the germline V gene (reference sequence). CDR3 protein: CASNAGGGNQPQHF. The CDR3 DNA is TGTGCCAGTAACGCAGGGGGTGGCAATCAGCCCCAGCATTTT.

The chain uses TRBV6-1 and TRBJ1-1, with TRBD1 matching over 10 bases. The germline CDR1 and CDR2 sequences are MNHNS and SASEGT. V trimming: 5 bases; J trimming: 5 bases; junction bases outside the gene matches: 8. The CDR3 loop spans 15 amino acids. The CDR3 is CASSPLGQGKTEAFF. The CDR3 nucleotides read TGTGCCAGCAGTCCCCTGGGACAGGGGAAGACTGAAGCTTTCTTT.

The V call is TRBV7-9, the J call TRBJ1-2; 12 positions match TRBD1. V was pared by 5 bases and J by 7 bases, with 14 bases of the junction left unmatched. This CDR3 has 17 amino acids. Per germline, CDR1 SEHNR and CDR2 FQNEAQ (reference sequence). The DNA for the CDR3 is TGTGCCAGCAGCCCTCCTGGGACAGGGGGCTTAACCTCTGGCTACACCTTC. Protein product: CASSPPGTGGLTSGYTF.